This T cell receptor (beta chain) comes out of a study of blood T cell repertoires in COVID-19. Turning to the study itself: COVID-19 samples collected from the United States, Italy and Spain covered acute and convalescent phases. Nucleic acid was either cDNA or gDNA, and it came from T cells, B-cell-depleted T cells, or PBMCs.

As originally analysed: For nucleated cells, counts were estimated from reference gene primer amplification. The method was immunoSEQ multiplex PCR; TCRdb's version includes in-frame clones alone and lacks a portion of them. V and J calls and clone size are given by that table; D and trimming were obtained from the DNA. The sample lists 250,000 to 350,000 clones; approximately 90% were seen once. The V gene's germline CDR1 is SGHVS and CDR2 FQNEAQ. The CDR3 is 13 residues long. Trimming removed 8 bases from V and 3 bases from J, with 14 bases in between. The sequenced material came from peripheral blood. The chain joins TRBV7-8 to TRBJ2-7, with D perhaps TRBD2 (6 bases). This TCR was sampled from a young man with active or convalescent COVID-19. CDR3 loop: CASVGLANYEQYF. Here the CDR3 DNA reads TGTGCCAGCGTGGGACTTGCAAACTACGAGCAGTACTTC.